The entry that follows covers one T cell receptor (beta chain) sequence. This CDR3 has 15 amino acids. From germline, CDR1 is SGHTA and CDR2 FQGNSA. Between the trimmed V and J ends, which lost 5 bases and 4 bases, there was a span of 15 bases. The record originates from a study of identical twins. TCRdb used MiXCR to reprocess the 5' RACE reads, holding one entry per CDR3 protein. The table shows approximately 620,000 distinct CDR3 sequences, with over 8.5% occurring only once. The sample also formed part of further work on yellow fever vaccine responses in identical twins.

The sample comprised PBMCs. V usage is TRBV7-2 and J usage is TRBJ2-1; the D gene is possibly TRBD2 (6 bases). The TCR sequence derives from a woman under 30 in good health. The CDR3 loop is CASSPERLAYNEQFF. The CDR3 DNA follows: TGTGCCAGCAGCCCAGAGCGGCTAGCGTACAATGAGCAGTTCTTC.